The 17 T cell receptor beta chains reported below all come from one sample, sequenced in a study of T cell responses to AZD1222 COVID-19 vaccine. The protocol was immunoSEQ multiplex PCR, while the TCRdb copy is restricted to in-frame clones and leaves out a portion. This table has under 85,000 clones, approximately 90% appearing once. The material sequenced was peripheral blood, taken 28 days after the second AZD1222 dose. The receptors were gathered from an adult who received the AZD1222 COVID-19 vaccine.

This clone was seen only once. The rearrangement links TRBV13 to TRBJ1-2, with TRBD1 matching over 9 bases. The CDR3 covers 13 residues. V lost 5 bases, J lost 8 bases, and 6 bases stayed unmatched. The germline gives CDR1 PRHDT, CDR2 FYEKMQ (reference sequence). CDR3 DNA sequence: TGTGCCAGCAGCACTCGGGACAGGGAGGGCTACACCTTC. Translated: CASSTRDREGYTF.

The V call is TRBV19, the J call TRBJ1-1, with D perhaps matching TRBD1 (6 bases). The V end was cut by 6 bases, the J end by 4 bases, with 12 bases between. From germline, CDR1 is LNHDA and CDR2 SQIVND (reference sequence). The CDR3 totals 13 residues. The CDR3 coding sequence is TGTGCCAGTAGGGACAGCGTGAGCACTGAAGCTTTCTTT. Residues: CASRDSVSTEAFF.

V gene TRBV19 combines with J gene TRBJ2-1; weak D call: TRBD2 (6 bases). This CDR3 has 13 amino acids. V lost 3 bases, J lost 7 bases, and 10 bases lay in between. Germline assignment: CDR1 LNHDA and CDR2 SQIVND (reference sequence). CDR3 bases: TGTGCCAGTAGTATCCTCGGGGGTAATGAGCAGTTCTTC. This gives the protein CASSILGGNEQFF.

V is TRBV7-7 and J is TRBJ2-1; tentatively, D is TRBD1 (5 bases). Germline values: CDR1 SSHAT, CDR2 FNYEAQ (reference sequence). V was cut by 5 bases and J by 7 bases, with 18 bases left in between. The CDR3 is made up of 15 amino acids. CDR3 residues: CASSVTQGYPNEQFF. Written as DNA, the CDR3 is TGTGCCAGCAGCGTAACCCAGGGATACCCAAATGAGCAGTTCTTC.

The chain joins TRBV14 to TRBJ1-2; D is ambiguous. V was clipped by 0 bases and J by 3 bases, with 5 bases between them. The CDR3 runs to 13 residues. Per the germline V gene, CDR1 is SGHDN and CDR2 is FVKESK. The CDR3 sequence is CASSQEPDYGYTF. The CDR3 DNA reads TGTGCCAGCAGCCAAGAACCAGACTATGGCTACACCTTC. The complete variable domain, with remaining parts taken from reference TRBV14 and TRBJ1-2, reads EAGVTQFPSHSVIEKGQTVTLRCDPISGHDNLYWYRRVMGKEIKFLLHFVKESKQDESGMPNNRFLAERTGGTYSTLKVQPAELEDSGVYFCASSQEPDYGYTFGSGTRLTVV.

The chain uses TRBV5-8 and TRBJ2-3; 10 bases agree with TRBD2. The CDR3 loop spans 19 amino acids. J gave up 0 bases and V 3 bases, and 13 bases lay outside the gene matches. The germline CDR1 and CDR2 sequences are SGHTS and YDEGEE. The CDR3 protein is CASSSGRTSGGSSTDTQYF. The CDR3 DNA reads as TGTGCCAGCAGCTCTGGTAGGACTAGCGGTGGATCTAGCACAGATACGCAGTATTTT.

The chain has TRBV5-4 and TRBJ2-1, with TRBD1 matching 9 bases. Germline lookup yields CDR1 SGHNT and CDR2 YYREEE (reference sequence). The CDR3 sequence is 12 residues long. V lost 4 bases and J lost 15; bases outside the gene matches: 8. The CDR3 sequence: CASSGRTGVPFF. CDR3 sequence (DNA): TGTGCCAGCAGCGGGAGGACAGGGGTGCCGTTCTTC.

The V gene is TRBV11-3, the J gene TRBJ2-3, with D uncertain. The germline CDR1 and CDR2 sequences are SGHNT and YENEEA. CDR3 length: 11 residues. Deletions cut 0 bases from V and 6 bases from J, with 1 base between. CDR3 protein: CASSLDDTQYF. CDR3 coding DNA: TGTGCCAGCAGCTTAGACGATACGCAGTATTTT.

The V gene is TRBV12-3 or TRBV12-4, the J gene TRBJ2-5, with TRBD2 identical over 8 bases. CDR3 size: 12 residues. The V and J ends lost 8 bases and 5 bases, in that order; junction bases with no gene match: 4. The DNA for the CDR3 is TGTGCCAGCGTTACTAGCGGCGAGACCCAGTACTTC. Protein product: CASVTSGETQYF.

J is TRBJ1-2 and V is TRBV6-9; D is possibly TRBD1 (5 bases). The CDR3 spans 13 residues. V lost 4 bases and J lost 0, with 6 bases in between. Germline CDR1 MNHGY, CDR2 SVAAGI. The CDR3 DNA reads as TGTGCCAGCAGTTCGACAGCTAACTATGGCTACACCTTC. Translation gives CASSSTANYGYTF.

This CDR3 is CASSPGRNTEAFF. CDR3 DNA: TGTGCCAGCAGCCCAGGGCGGAACACTGAAGCTTTCTTT. The gene calls are TRBV6-5 and TRBJ1-1, with D perhaps TRBD1 (5 bases). CDR1 is MNHEY and CDR2 is SVGAGI in the germline V gene. Deletions cut 6 bases from V and 1 base from J, with 9 bases between. This CDR3 is 13 amino acids long.

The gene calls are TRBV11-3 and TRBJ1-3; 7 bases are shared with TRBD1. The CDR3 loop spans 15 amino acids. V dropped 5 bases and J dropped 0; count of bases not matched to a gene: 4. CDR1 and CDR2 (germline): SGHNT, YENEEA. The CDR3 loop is CASSVTGSSGNTIYF. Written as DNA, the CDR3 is TGTGCCAGCAGCGTGACAGGGAGCTCTGGAAACACCATATATTTT. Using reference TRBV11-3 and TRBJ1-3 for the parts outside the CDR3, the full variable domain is EAGVVQSPRYKIIEKKQPVAFWCNPISGHNTLYWYLQNLGQGPELLIRYENEEAVDDSQLPKDRFSAERLKGVDSTLKIQPAELGDSAVYLCASSVTGSSGNTIYFGEGSWLTVV.

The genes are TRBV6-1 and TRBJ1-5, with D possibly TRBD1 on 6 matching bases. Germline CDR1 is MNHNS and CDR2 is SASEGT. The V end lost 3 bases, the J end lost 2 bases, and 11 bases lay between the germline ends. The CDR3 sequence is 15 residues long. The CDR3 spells CASSDGTPGNQPQHF. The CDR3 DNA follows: TGTGCCAGCAGTGATGGGACACCCGGCAATCAGCCCCAGCATTTT.

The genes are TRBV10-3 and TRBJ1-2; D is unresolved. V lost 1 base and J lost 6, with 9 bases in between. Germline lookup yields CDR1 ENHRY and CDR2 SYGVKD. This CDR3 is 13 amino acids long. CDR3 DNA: TGTGCCATCAGTGAGTTCAGACCGGATGGCTACACCTTC. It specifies CAISEFRPDGYTF.

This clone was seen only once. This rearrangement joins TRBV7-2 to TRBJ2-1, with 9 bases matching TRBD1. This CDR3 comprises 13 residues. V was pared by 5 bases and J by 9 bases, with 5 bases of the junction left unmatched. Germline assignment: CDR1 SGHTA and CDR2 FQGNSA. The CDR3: CASSRTGDREQFF. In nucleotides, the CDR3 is TGTGCCAGCAGCAGGACAGGGGATCGTGAGCAGTTCTTC.

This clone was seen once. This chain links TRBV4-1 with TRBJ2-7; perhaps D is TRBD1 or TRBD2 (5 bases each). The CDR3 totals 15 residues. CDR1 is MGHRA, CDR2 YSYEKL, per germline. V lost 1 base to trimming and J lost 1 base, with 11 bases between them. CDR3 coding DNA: TGCGCCAGCAGCCAAGGAGAGGGGCCGTCCTACGAGCAGTACTTC. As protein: CASSQGEGPSYEQYF.

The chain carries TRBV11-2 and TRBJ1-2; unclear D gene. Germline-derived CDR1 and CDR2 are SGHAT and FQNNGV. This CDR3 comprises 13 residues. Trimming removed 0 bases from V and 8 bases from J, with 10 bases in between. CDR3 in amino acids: CASSLDRERGYTF. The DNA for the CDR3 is TGTGCCAGCAGCTTAGATAGAGAGCGGGGCTACACCTTC.